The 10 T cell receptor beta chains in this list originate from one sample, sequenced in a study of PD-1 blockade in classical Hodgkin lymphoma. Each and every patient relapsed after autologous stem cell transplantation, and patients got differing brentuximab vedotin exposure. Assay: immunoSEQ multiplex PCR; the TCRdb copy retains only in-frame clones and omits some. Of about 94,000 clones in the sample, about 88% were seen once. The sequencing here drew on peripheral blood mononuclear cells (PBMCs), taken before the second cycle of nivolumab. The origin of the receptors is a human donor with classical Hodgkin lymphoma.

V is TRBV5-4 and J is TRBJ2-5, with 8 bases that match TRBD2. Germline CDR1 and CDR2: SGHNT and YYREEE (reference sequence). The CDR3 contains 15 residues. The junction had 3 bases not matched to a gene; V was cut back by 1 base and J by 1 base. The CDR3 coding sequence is TGTGCCAGCAGCTTGTCGGGAGGGGCCCAAGAGACCCAGTACTTC. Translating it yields CASSLSGGAQETQYF.

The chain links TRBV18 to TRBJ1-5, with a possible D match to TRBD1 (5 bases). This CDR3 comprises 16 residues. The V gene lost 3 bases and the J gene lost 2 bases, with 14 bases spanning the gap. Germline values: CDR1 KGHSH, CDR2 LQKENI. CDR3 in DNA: TGTGCCAGCTCACCGGAGGGGAAGGGTGGCAATCAGCCCCAGCATTTT. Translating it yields CASSPEGKGGNQPQHF.

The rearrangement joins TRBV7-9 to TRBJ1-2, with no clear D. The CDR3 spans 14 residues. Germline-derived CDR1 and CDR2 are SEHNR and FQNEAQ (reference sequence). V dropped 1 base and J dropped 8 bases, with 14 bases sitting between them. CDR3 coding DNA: TGTGCCAGCAGCTTAGATTTCAGTGCCCCCGGCTACACCTTC. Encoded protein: CASSLDFSAPGYTF.

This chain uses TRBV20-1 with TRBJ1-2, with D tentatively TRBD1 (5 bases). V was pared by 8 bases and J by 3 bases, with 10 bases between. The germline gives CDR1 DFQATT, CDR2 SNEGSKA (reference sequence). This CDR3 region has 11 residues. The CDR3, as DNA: TGCAGTCCACAGGATTACTATGGCTACACCTTC. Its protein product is CSPQDYYGYTF.

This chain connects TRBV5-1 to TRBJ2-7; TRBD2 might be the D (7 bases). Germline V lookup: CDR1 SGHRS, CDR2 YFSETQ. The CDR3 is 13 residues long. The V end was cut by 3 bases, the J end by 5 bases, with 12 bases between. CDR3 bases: TGCGCCAGCAGCTCCACAGGGAGGGACGAGCAGTACTTC. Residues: CASSSTGRDEQYF.

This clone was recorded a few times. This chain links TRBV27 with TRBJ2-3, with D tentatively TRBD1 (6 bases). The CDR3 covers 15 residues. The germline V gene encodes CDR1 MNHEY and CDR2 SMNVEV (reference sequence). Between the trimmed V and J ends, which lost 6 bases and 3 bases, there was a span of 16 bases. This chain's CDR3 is CASRDPRGGTDTQYF. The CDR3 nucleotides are TGTGCCAGCAGGGATCCCAGGGGCGGAACAGATACGCAGTATTTT.

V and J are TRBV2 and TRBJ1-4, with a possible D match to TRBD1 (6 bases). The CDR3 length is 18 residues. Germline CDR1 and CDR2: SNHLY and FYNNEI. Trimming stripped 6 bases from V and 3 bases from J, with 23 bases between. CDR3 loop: CASSGPDLGGLANEKLFF. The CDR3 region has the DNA TGTGCCAGCAGCGGCCCTGACCTTGGGGGGCTCGCTAATGAAAAACTGTTTTTT.

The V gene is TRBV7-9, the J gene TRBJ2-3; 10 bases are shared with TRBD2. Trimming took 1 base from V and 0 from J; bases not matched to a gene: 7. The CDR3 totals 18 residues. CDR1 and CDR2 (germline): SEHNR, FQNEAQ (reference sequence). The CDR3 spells CASSLGLAGARSTDTQYF. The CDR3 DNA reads TGTGCCAGCAGCTTAGGTCTAGCGGGGGCAAGAAGCACAGATACGCAGTATTTT.

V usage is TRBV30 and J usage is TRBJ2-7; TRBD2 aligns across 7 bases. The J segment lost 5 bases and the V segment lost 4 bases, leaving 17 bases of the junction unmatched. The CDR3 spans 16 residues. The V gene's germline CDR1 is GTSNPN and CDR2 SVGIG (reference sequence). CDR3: CAWNPALAGVAHEQYF. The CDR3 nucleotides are TGTGCCTGGAATCCCGCCCTTGCGGGAGTTGCCCACGAGCAGTACTTC. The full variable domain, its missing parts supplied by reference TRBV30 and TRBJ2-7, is SQTIHQWPATLVQPVGSPLSLECTVEGTSNPNLYWYRQAAGRGLQLLFYSVGIGQISSEVPQNLSASRPQDRQFILSSKKLLLSDSGFYLCAWNPALAGVAHEQYFGPGTRLTVT.

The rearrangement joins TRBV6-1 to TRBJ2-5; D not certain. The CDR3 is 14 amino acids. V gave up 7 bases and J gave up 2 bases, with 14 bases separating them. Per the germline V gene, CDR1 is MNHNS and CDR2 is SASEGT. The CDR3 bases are TGTGCCAGCACCTTTGACCCCCTACAAGAGACCCAGTACTTC. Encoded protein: CASTFDPLQETQYF.